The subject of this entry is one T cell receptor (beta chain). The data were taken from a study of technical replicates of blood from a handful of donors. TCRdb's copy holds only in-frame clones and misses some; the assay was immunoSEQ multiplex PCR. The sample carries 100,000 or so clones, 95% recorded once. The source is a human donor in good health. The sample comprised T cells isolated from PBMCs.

Here the CDR3 DNA reads TGTGCCAGCAGCTTATATGTGGGACAAAACTTCGAGCAGTACTTC. Its protein product is CASSLYVGQNFEQYF. The chain employs TRBV7-2 and TRBJ2-7, with D maybe TRBD1 (6 bases). The CDR3 is 15 residues long. Deletions cut 2 bases from V and 6 bases from J, with 17 bases between. Germline-derived CDR1 and CDR2 are SGHTA and FQGNSA.